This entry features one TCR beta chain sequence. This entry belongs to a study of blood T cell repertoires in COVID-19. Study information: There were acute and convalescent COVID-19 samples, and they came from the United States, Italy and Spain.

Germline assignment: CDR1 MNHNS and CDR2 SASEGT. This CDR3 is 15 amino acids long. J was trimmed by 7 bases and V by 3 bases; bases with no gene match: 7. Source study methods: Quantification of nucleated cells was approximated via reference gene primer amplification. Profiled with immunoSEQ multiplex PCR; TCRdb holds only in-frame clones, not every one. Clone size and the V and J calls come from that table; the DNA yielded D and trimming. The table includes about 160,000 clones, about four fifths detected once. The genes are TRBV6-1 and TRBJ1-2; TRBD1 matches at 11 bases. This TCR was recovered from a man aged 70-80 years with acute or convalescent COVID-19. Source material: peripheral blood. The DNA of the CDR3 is TGTGCCAGCAGTGAGATGGGACAGGGGGGAAGTGGCTACACCTTC. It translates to CASSEMGQGGSGYTF.